One T cell receptor (beta chain) is described in this entry. Its target is not known. The source of the thymus tissue was resections taken during corrective heart surgery. The donor group consisted of healthy Finnish infants who were having corrective surgery for congenital heart defects. TCRdb's table, derived via immunoSEQ multiplex PCR, lists solely in-frame clones and lacks some. This table has tens of thousands of clones, 95% appearing once. The record originates from a study of human thymus T cells. Whole-study findings and limits: Use of V and J genes seemed skewed within the thymic and blood repertoires.

The V end was cut by 3 bases, the J end by 5 bases, with 8 bases between. The CDR3 spans 13 residues. In germline, CDR1 is LGHNA, CDR2 YSLEER. This sequence joins TRBV4-3 and TRBJ1-5; D gene uncertain. The sample taken for sequencing was thymus tissue. This receptor was identified in a girl under three years old with a congenital heart defect but otherwise immunologically healthy. The CDR3 sequence is CASSQGRDQPQHF. The CDR3 region has the DNA TGCGCCAGCAGCCAGGGCCGGGATCAGCCCCAGCATTTT.